The 13 T cell receptor beta chains in this list originate from one sample, sequenced in a study of blood T cell repertoires in COVID-19. Produced via immunoSEQ multiplex PCR; TCRdb's table is partial and in-frame only. The sample records roughly 64,000 clones, 90% being singletons. The specimen sequenced was peripheral blood. The receptors were gathered from a woman aged 80 or over with active COVID-19.

CDR3 region: CASSLGPTSGGQETQYF. The CDR3 DNA reads TGCGCCAGCAGCTTGGGTCCGACTAGCGGGGGCCAAGAGACCCAGTACTTC. This chain uses TRBV5-1 with TRBJ2-5; 12 bases are a match to TRBD2. The CDR3 is 17 amino acids. Unmatched junction bases numbered 4, after V lost 0 bases and J lost 1 base. Germline CDR1 is SGHRS and CDR2 is YFSETQ.

The chain recombines TRBV6-5 with TRBJ2-7, with 10 nucleotides matching TRBD2. V lost 5 bases, J lost 1 base, and 5 bases stayed unmatched. The CDR3 is 15 amino acids. Germline V gives CDR1 MNHEY, CDR2 SVGAGI. CDR3: CASSPLAGVSYEQYV. CDR3 coding DNA: TGTGCCAGCAGTCCGCTAGCGGGGGTGTCCTACGAGCAGTACGTC.

The V and J genes are TRBV3-1 (or the pseudogene TRBV3-2) and TRBJ2-3; 9 bases align to TRBD2. V shed 6 bases, J shed 2 bases, and the junction held 9 bases outside the gene matches. Germline V gene sequence: CDR1 LGHDT, CDR2 YNNKEL (reference sequence). The CDR3 runs 16 residues. DNA of the CDR3: TGTGCCAGCAGAGCAACAGGGACTAGCCTCACAGATACGCAGTATTTT. This encodes CASRATGTSLTDTQYF.

The chain carries TRBV5-1 and TRBJ2-1, with 9 bases aligning to TRBD2. The CDR3 is 16 amino acids. V gave up 4 bases and J gave up 9 bases; unmatched junction bases: 14. CDR1 and CDR2 from the germline V gene are SGHRS and YFSETQ. In nucleotides, the CDR3 is TGCGCCAGCAGCGGTGCCGCGGGAGGGGGGAGCGGTGAGCAGTTCTTC. Protein product: CASSGAAGGGSGEQFF.

The chain combines TRBV6-5 with TRBJ2-1; D may be TRBD1 (6 bases). V lost 0 bases and J lost 9, with 18 bases in between. The germline gives CDR1 MNHEY, CDR2 SVGAGI. This CDR3 comprises 16 residues. CDR3 residues: CASSYSGAGVIGEQFF. The CDR3 nucleotides are TGTGCCAGCAGTTACTCGGGGGCTGGTGTTATCGGTGAGCAGTTCTTC.

The V gene is TRBV27, the J gene TRBJ2-1, with 9 bases identical to TRBD2. Germline V gene data show CDR1 as MNHEY and CDR2 as SMNVEV (reference sequence). V lost 2 bases to trimming and J lost 8 bases; unmatched junction nucleotides: 10. CDR3 length equals 16 residues. The CDR3 here is CASSLTLGLASDEQFF. CDR3 sequence (DNA): TGTGCCAGCAGTTTAACACTCGGACTAGCGTCGGATGAGCAGTTCTTC.

The chain has TRBV10-2 and TRBJ2-5, with D perhaps matching TRBD1 (5 bases). V was shortened by 1 base and J by 2 bases, with 17 bases between the two germline ends. The length of the CDR3 is 17 residues. Germline CDR1 reads WSHSY; CDR2 reads SAAADI. CDR3 region: CASSELVTGINQETQYF. As DNA, the CDR3 is TGCGCCAGCAGTGAGTTAGTTACAGGAATTAATCAAGAGACCCAGTACTTC.

This clone was seen only once. V gene TRBV7-9 combines with J gene TRBJ1-6; 9 bases map to TRBD1. V gave up 5 bases and J gave up 4 bases; unmatched junction bases: 6. This CDR3 region has 16 residues. Per germline, CDR1 SEHNR and CDR2 FQNEAQ (reference sequence). The CDR3 DNA reads as TGTGCCAGCAGCCCCGGGACAGGGATTTATAATTCACCCCTCCACTTT. Protein product: CASSPGTGIYNSPLHF.

The chain uses TRBV7-2 and TRBJ2-5; 9 nucleotides agree with TRBD2. J gave up 4 bases and V 6 bases, and 12 bases lay outside the gene matches. From germline, CDR1 is SGHTA and CDR2 FQGNSA. This CDR3 contains 16 residues. The CDR3 spells CASSPSGGGAVETQYF. CDR3 in DNA: TGTGCCAGCAGTCCATCTGGCGGGGGGGCGGTAGAGACCCAGTACTTC.

The rearrangement joins TRBV6-5 to TRBJ2-5, with D maybe TRBD1 (5 bases). The CDR3 covers 14 residues. CDR1 MNHEY and CDR2 SVGAGI come from the germline V gene. The V and J ends lost 1 base and 5 bases respectively, with 11 bases between them. Here the CDR3 reads CASSYWAGMETQYF. The CDR3 nucleotides read TGTGCCAGCAGTTACTGGGCAGGGATGGAGACCCAGTACTTC.

This sequence joins TRBV11-2 and TRBJ1-6; 8 bases agree with TRBD1. Germline loops: CDR1 SGHAT, CDR2 FQNNGV. This CDR3 comprises 18 residues. V gave up 5 bases and J gave up 7 bases; unmatched junction bases: 16. The CDR3 region has the DNA TGTGCCAGCAGCAAGGGACAGGCGGCCTTTATGCGGAATTCACCCCTCCACTTT. It yields the protein CASSKGQAAFMRNSPLHF.

The chain couples TRBV5-1 to TRBJ2-7; the match to TRBD2 covers 14 bases. The V segment lost 3 bases and the J segment 7 bases; nucleotides outside the gene matches: 12. CDR1 and CDR2 (germline): SGHRS, YFSETQ. The CDR3 contains 17 residues. Here the CDR3 DNA reads TGCGCCAGCAGCTCCGGACTAGCGGGAGGACTACTACGGGAGCAGTACTTC. Its translation: CASSSGLAGGLLREQYF. Based on the CDR3 plus reference TRBV5-1 and TRBJ2-7, the full variable domain is KAGVTQTPRYLIKTRGQQVTLSCSPISGHRSVSWYQQTPGQGLQFLFEYFSETQRNKGNFPGRFSGRQFSNSRSEMNVSTLELGDSALYLCASSSGLAGGLLREQYFGPGTRLTVT.

In this sample, this clone turned up once. The rearrangement joins TRBV18 to TRBJ1-2; 7 bases match TRBD1. The germline CDR1 and CDR2 sequences are KGHSH and LQKENI. J gave up 3 bases and V 2 bases, and 9 bases lay outside the gene matches. The CDR3 sequence is 16 residues long. CDR3 sequence: CASSPGTAAGDYGYTF. CDR3 DNA: TGTGCCAGCTCACCAGGGACAGCGGCTGGGGACTATGGCTACACCTTC.